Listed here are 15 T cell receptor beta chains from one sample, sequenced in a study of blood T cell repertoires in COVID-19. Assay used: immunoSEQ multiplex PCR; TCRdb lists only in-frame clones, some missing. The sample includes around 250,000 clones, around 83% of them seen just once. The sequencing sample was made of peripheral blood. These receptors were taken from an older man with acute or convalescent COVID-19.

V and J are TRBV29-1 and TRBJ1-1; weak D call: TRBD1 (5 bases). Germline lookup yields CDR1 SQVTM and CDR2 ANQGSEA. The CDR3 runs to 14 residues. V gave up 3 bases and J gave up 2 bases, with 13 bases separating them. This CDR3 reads CSVEIWQGNTEAFF. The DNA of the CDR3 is TGCAGCGTTGAGATCTGGCAGGGCAACACTGAAGCTTTCTTT. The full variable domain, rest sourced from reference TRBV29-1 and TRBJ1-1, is SAVISQKPSRDICQRGTSLTIQCQVDSQVTMMFWYRQQPGQSLTLIATANQGSEATYESGFVIDKFPISRPNLTFSTLTVSNMSPEDSSIYLCSVEIWQGNTEAFFGQGTRLTVV.

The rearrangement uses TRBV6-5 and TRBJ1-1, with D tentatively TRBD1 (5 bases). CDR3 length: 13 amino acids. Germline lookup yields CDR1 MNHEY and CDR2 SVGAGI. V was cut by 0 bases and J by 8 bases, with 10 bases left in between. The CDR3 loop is CASSYSWGVEAFF. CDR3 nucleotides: TGTGCCAGCAGTTACTCTTGGGGGGTAGAAGCTTTCTTT.

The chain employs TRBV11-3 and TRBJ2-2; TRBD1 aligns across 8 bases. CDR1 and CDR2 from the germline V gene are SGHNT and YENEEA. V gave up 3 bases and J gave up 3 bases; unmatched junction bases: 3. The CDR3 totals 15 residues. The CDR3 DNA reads TGTGCCAGCAGCTTGGGGGACAGGTACACCGGGGAGCTGTTTTTT. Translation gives CASSLGDRYTGELFF.

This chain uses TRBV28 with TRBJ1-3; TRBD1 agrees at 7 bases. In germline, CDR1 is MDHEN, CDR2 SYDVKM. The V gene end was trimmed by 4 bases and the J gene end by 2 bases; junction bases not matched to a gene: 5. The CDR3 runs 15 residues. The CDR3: CASSSNDRAGNTIYF. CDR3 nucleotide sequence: TGTGCCAGCAGTTCGAACGACAGGGCTGGAAACACCATATATTTT.

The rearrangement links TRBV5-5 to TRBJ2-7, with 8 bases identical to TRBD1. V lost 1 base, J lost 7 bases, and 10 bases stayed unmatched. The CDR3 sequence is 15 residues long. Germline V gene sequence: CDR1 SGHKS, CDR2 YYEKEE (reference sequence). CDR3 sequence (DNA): TGTGCCAGCAGCTTGTACCTGACAGGGGTGGAAGAGCAGTACTTC. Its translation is CASSLYLTGVEEQYF.

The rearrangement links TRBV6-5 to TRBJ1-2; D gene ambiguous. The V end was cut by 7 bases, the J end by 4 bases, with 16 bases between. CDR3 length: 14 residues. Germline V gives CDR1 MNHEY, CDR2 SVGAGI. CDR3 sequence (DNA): TGTGCCAGCAATTTAAAAACCGGAGGCTATGGCTACACCTTC. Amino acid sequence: CASNLKTGGYGYTF.

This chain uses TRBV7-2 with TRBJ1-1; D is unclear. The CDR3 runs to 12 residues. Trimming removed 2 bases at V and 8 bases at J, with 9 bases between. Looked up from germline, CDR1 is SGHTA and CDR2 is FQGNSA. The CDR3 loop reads CASSLLVREAFF. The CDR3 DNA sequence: TGTGCCAGCAGCTTATTGGTCAGGGAAGCTTTCTTT.

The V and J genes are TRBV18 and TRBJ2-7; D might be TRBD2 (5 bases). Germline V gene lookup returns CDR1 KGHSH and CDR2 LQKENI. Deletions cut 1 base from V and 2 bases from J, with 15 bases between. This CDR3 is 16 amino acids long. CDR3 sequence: CASSPHPPGNTYEQYF. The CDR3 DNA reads TGTGCCAGCTCACCACACCCTCCGGGGAACACCTACGAGCAGTACTTC.

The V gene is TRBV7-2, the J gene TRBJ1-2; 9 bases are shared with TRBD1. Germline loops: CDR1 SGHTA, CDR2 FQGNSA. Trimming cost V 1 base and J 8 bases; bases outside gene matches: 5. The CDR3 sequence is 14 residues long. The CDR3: CASSLGGTGSGYTF. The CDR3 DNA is TGTGCCAGCAGCTTAGGGGGGACAGGGTCCGGCTACACCTTC.

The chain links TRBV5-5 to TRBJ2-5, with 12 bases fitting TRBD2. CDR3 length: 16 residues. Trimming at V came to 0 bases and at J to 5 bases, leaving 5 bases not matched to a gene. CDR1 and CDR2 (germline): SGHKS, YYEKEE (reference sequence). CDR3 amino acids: CASSLVRTSGTETQYF. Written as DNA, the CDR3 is TGTGCCAGCAGCTTGGTGAGGACTAGCGGGACTGAGACCCAGTACTTC.

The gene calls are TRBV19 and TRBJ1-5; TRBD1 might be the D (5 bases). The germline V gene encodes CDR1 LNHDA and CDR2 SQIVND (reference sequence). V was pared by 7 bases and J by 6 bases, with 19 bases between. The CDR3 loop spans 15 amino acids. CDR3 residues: CASTDLQGDSQPQHF. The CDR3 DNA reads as TGTGCCAGTACCGACCTCCAGGGCGACAGTCAGCCCCAGCATTTT.

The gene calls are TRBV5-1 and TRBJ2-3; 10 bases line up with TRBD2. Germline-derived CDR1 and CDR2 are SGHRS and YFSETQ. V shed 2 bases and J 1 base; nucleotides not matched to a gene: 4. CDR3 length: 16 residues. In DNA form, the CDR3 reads TGCGCCAGCAGCTTTGGCGGGACTAGCGGCACAGATACGCAGTATTTT. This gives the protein CASSFGGTSGTDTQYF. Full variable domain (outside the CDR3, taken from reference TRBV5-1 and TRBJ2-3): KAGVTQTPRYLIKTRGQQVTLSCSPISGHRSVSWYQQTPGQGLQFLFEYFSETQRNKGNFPGRFSGRQFSNSRSEMNVSTLELGDSALYLCASSFGGTSGTDTQYFGPGTRLTVL.

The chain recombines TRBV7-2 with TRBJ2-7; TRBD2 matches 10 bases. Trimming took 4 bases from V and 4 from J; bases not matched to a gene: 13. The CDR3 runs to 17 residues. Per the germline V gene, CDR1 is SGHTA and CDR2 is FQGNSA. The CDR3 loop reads CASSYGSGGAVGYEQYF. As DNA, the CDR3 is TGTGCCAGCAGCTATGGGAGCGGGGGGGCGGTAGGGTACGAGCAGTACTTC. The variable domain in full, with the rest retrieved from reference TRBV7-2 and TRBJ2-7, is GAGVSQSPSNKVTEKGKDVELRCDPISGHTALYWYRQSLGQGLEFLIYFQGNSAPDKSGLPSDRFSAERTGGSVSTLTIQRTQQEDSAVYLCASSYGSGGAVGYEQYFGPGTRLTVT.

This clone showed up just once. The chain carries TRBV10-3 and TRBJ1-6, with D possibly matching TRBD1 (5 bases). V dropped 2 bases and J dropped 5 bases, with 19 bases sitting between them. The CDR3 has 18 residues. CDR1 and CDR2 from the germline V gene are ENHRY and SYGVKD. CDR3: CAISEQSGLMKDNSPLHF. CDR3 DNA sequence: TGTGCCATCAGTGAGCAATCAGGGTTAATGAAGGATAATTCACCCCTCCACTTT.

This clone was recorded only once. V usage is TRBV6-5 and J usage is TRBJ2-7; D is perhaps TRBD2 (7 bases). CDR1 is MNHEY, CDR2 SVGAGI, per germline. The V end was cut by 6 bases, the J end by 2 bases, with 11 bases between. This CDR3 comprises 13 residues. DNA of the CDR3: TGTGCCAGCAGCGGGGGGCCTGCCTACGAGCAGTACTTC. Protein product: CASSGGPAYEQYF.